This T cell receptor (beta chain) was documented in a study of CD8+ T cells in alopecia areata. The overall study: Dosing with tofacitinib proceeded for 6 to 18 months, followed by 6 months off drug. Study-wide findings and caveats: Scalp samples also yield sequences from resident alphabeta T cells of normal skin. A great number of expanded lesional clones endured in scalp and blood during tofacitinib.

Extracted from the samples, RNA was reverse transcribed into cDNA to serve as the sequencing template. Only in-frame clones appear in the TCRdb table, and some are missing; sequencing was by immunoSEQ multiplex PCR. The sample holds 110,000 or so clones, around three fifths seen once. Treatment here: oral pan-JAK inhibitor, 5-10 mg twice daily. Peripheral blood and lesional scalp punch biopsies were taken from alopecia areata patients. The CDR3 is 15 amino acids. Germline loops: CDR1 SSHAT, CDR2 FNYEAQ (reference sequence). Turning to this clone: Its cognate antigen is unknown. The junction differs from germline at one of its ends, possibly a read error.

This TCR was recovered from a human donor with alopecia areata. Sequencing was performed on CD4+ T cells sorted from blood, taken at week 24, from a patient treated with tofacitinib. This chain joins TRBV7-7 and TRBJ2-7; D may match TRBD1 or TRBD2 (6 bases each). CDR3 loop: CASSLGTGGHYEQYF. The CDR3 nucleotides are TGTGCTAGCAGCTTAGGGACTGGGGGACACTACGAGCAGTACTTC. The full variable domain, its missing parts supplied by reference TRBV7-7 and TRBJ2-7, is GAGVSQSPRYKVTKRGQDVTLRCDPISSHATLYWYQQALGQGPEFLTYFNYEAQPDKSGLPSDRFSAERPEGSISTLTIQRTEQRDSAMYRCASSLGTGGHYEQYFGPGTRLTVT.